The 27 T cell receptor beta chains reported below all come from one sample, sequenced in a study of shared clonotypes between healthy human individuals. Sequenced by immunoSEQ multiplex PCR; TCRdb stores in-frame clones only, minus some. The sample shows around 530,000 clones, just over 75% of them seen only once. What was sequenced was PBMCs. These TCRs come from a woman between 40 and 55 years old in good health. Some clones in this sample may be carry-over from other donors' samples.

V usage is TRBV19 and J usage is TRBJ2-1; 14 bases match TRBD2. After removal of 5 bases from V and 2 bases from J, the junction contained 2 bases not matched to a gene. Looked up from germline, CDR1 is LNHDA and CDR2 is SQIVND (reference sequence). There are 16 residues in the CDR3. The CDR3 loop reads CASSPGLAGAYNEQFF. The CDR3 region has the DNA TGTGCCAGTAGTCCGGGACTAGCGGGGGCCTACAATGAGCAGTTCTTC.

The CDR3 DNA is TGTGCCAGCAGCTTGGCCGGGACTAGCGGGGGGAGCTCCTACAATGAGCAGTTCTTC. It codes for CASSLAGTSGGSSYNEQFF. V usage is TRBV5-4 and J usage is TRBJ2-1, with TRBD2 identical over 15 bases. CDR1 and CDR2 (germline): SGHNT, YYREEE (reference sequence). J was trimmed by 0 bases and V by 0 bases; bases with no gene match: 4. The CDR3 extends over 19 amino acids. Together with reference TRBV5-4 and TRBJ2-1, the CDR3 gives the full variable domain: ETGVTQSPTHLIKTRGQQVTLRCSSQSGHNTVSWYQQALGQGPQFIFQYYREEENGRGNFPPRFSGLQFPNYSSELNVNALELDDSALYLCASSLAGTSGGSSYNEQFFGPGTRLTVL.

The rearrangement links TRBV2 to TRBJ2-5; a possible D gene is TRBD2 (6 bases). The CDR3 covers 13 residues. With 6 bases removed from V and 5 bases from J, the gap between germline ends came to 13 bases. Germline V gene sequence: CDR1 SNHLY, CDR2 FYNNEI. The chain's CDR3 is CASRGTLIETQYF. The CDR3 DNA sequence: TGTGCCAGCAGGGGGACTTTGATTGAGACCCAGTACTTC. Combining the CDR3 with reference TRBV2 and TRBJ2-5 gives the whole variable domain EPEVTQTPSHQVTQMGQEVILRCVPISNHLYFYWYRQILGQKVEFLVSFYNNEISEKSEIFDDQFSVERPDGSNFTLKIRSTKLEDSAMYFCASRGTLIETQYFGPGTRLLVL.

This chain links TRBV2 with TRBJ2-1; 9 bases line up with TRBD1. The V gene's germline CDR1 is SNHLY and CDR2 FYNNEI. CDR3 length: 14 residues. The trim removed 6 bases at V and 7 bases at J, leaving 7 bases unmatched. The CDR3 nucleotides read TGTGCCAGCAGGGCGACAGGGGGTCAAAATGAGCAGTTCTTC. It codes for CASRATGGQNEQFF.

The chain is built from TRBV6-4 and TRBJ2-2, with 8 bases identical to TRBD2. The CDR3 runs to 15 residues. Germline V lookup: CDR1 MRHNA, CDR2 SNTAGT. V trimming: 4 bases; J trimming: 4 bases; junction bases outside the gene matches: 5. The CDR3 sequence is CASSASGGATGELFF. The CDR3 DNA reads TGTGCCAGCAGTGCGTCGGGGGGGGCCACCGGGGAGCTGTTTTTT.

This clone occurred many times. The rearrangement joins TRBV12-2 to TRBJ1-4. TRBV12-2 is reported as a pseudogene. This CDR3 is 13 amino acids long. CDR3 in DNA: TGTGCAAGTCGCTTAGCCGGGGCTCAAAAACTGTTTTTT. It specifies CASRLAGAQKLFF.

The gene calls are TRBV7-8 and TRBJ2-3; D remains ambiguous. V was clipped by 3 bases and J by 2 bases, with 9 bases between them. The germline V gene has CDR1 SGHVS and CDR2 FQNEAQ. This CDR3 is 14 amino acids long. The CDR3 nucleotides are TGTGCCAGCAGCTTGTTGGCGGCCACAGATACGCAGTATTTT. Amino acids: CASSLLAATDTQYF. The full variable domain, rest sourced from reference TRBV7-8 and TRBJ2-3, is GAGVSQSPRYKVAKRGQDVALRCDPISGHVSLFWYQQALGQGPEFLTYFQNEAQLDKSGLPSDRFFAERPEGSVSTLKIQRTQQEDSAVYLCASSLLAATDTQYFGPGTRLTVL.

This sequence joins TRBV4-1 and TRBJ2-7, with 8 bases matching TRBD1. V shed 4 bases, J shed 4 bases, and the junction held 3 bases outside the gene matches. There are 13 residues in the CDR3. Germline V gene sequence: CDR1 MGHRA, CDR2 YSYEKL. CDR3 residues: CASSRDRPYEQYF. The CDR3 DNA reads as TGCGCCAGCAGCCGGGACAGGCCTTACGAGCAGTACTTC.

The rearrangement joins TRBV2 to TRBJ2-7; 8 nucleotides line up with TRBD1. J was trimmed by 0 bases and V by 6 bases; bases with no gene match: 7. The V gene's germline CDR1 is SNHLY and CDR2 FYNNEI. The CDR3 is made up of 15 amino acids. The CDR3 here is CASRQDRDTSYEQYF. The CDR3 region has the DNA TGTGCCAGCAGGCAGGACAGGGATACCTCCTACGAGCAGTACTTC.

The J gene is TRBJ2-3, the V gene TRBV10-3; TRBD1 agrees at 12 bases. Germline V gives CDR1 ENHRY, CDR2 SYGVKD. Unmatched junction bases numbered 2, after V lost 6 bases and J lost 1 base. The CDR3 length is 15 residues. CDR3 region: CAIRGDRGRTDTQYF. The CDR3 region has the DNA TGTGCCATCAGAGGGGACAGGGGGCGCACAGATACGCAGTATTTT.

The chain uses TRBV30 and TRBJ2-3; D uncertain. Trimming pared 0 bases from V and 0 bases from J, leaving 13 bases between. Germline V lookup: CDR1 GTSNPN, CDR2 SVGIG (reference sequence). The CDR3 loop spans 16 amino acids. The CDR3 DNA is TGTGCCTGGAGTGTTTTGGCTAAGACTAGCACAGATACGCAGTATTTT. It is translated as CAWSVLAKTSTDTQYF.

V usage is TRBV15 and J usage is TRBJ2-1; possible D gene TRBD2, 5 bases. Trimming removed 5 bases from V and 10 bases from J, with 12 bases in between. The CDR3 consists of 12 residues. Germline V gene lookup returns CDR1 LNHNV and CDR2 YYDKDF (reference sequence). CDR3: CATSRGFQEQFF. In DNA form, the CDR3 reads TGTGCCACCAGCCGCGGGTTTCAAGAGCAGTTCTTC.

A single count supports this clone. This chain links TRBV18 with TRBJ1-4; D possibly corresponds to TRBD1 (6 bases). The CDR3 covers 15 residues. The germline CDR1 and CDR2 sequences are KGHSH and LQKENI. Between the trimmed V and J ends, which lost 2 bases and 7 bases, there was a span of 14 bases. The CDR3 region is CASSPDTGKSEKLFF. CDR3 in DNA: TGTGCCAGCTCACCAGATACAGGGAAGTCTGAAAAACTGTTTTTT.

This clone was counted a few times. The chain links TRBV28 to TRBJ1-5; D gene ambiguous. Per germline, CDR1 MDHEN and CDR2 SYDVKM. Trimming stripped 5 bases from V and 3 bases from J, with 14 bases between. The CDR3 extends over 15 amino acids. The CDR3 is CASSRPPGNNQPQHF. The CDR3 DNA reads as TGTGCCAGCAGTCGTCCCCCTGGGAACAATCAGCCCCAGCATTTT.

The CDR3 DNA reads TGTGCCAGCAGCGTAGAGTCAGGGGCTGGCTACGAGCAGTACTTC. This gives the protein CASSVESGAGYEQYF. This chain joins TRBV9 and TRBJ2-7, with D perhaps matching TRBD1 (6 bases). Trimming took 0 bases from V and 3 from J, leaving 13 bases between them. Germline CDR1 reads SGDLS; CDR2 reads YYNGEE. The CDR3 extends over 15 amino acids.

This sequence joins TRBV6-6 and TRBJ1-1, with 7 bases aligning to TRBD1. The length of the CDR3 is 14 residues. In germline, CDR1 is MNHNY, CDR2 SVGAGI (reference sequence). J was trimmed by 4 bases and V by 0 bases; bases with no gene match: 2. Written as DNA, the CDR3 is TGTGCCAGCAGTTACTCGACAGGGATCACTGAAGCTTTCTTT. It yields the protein CASSYSTGITEAFF.

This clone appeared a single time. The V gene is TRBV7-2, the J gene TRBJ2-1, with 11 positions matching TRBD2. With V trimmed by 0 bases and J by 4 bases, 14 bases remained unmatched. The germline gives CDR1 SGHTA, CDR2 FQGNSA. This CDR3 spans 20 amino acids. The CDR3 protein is CASSLALVYLAGGDYNEQFF. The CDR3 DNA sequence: TGTGCCAGCAGCTTAGCGCTCGTATATTTAGCGGGAGGGGATTACAATGAGCAGTTCTTC.

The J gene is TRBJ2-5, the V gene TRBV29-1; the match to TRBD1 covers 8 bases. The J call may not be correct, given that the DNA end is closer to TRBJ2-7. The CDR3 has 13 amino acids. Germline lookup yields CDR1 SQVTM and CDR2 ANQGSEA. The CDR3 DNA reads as TGCAGCGTTACCCGGACAGGGACCTACGAGCAGTACTTC. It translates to CSVTRTGTYEQYF.

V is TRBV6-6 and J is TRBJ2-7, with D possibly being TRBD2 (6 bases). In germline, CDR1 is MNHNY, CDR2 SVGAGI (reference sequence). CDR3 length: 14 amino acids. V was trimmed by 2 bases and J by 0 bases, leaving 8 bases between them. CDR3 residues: CASSYGDFSYEQYF. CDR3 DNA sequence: TGTGCCAGCAGTTACGGGGACTTCTCCTACGAGCAGTACTTC.

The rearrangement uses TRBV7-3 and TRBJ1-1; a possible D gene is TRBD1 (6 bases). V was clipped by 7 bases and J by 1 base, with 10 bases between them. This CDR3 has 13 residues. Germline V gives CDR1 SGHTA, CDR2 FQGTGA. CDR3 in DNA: TGTGCCAGCATATGGACAGCGAACACTGAAGCTTTCTTT. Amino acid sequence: CASIWTANTEAFF.

Here the CDR3 DNA reads TGTGCCAGCAGTTTGTCTAATAGCGGTAGAGGAGCCAAAAACATTCAGTACTTC. It codes for CASSLSNSGRGAKNIQYF. The chain is built from TRBV28 and TRBJ2-4, with D maybe TRBD2 (6 bases). This CDR3 has 18 amino acids. V lost 3 bases and J 0 bases, leaving 18 bases between the germline ends. Germline V gene lookup returns CDR1 MDHEN and CDR2 SYDVKM.

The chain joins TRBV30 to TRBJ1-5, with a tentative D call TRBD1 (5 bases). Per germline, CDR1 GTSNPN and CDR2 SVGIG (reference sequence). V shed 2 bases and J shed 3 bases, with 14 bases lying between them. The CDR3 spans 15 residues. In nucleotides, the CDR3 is TGTGCCTGGAGTACCGGGGGATACTCCAATCAGCCCCAGCATTTT. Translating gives CAWSTGGYSNQPQHF.

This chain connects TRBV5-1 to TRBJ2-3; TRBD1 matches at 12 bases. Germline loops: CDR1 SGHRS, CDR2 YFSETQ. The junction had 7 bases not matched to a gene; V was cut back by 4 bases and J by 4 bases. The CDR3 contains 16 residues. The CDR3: CASSDSGTGGADTQYF. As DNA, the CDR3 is TGCGCCAGCAGCGATTCCGGGACAGGGGGCGCAGATACGCAGTATTTT. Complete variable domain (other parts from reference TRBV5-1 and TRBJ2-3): KAGVTQTPRYLIKTRGQQVTLSCSPISGHRSVSWYQQTPGQGLQFLFEYFSETQRNKGNFPGRFSGRQFSNSRSEMNVSTLELGDSALYLCASSDSGTGGADTQYFGPGTRLTVL.

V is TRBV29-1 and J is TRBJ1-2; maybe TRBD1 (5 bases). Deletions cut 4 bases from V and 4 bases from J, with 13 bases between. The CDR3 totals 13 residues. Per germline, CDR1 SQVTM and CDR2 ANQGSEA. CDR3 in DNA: TGCAGCGTTGGAACTGGACACCTCTATGGCTACACCTTC. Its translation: CSVGTGHLYGYTF. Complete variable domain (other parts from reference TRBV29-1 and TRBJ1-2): SAVISQKPSRDICQRGTSLTIQCQVDSQVTMMFWYRQQPGQSLTLIATANQGSEATYESGFVIDKFPISRPNLTFSTLTVSNMSPEDSSIYLCSVGTGHLYGYTFGSGTRLTVV.

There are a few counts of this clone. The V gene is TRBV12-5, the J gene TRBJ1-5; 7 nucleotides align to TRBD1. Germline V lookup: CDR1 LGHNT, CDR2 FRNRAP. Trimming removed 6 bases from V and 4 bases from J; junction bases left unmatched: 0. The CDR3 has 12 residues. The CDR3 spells CASGTGNQPQHF. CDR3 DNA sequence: TGTGCTAGTGGGACAGGGAATCAGCCCCAGCATTTT.

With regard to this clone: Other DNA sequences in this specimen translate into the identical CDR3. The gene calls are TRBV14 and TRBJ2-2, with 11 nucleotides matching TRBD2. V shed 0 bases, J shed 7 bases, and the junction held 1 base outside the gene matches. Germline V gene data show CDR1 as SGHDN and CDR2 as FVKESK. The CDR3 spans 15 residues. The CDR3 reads CASSQELAGVGELFF. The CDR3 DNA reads TGTGCCAGCAGCCAAGAACTAGCGGGAGTCGGGGAGCTGTTTTTT.

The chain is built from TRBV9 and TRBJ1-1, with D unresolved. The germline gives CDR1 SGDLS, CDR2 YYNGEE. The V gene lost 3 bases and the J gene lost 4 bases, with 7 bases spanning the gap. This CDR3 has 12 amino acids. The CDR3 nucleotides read TGTGCCAGCAGCGAGGTAGCCACTGAAGCTTTCTTT. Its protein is CASSEVATEAFF.